Presented here are 6 T cell receptor beta chains from one specimen sequenced in a study of identical twins. TCRdb recomputed calls from the 5' RACE reads with MiXCR, one row per CDR3 protein. The data hold 500,000 to 700,000 distinct CDR3 sequences, with around 7.4% observed a single time. These data were likewise used in another study, on yellow fever vaccine responses in identical twins.

Sequencing input: PBMCs. The receptors were gathered from a woman between 18 and 29 years old in good health.

This clonotype was seen a few times. The chain carries TRBV12-3 or TRBV12-4 and TRBJ1-5; no reliable D call. The CDR3 length is 15 residues. The V end was cut by 5 bases, the J end by 3 bases, with 14 bases between. The CDR3 sequence is CASSLRGTNNQPQHF. In DNA form, the CDR3 reads TGTGCCAGCAGTCTCCGGGGTACTAACAATCAGCCCCAGCATTTT.

This chain links TRBV10-1 with TRBJ2-7; no definite D call. Trimming shortened V by 8 bases and J by 4 bases, and 9 bases separated the two germline ends. Germline V gene lookup returns CDR1 WNHNN and CDR2 SYGVQD (reference sequence). The CDR3 is 11 amino acids. CDR3 DNA: TGCGCCAGCGGCACACCTTACGAGCAGTACGTC. Protein: CASGTPYEQYV.

The chain uses TRBV20-1 and TRBJ2-1; 9 nucleotides agree with TRBD2. The germline V gene has CDR1 DFQATT and CDR2 SNEGSKA (reference sequence). Unmatched junction bases numbered 6, after V lost 6 bases and J lost 3 bases. The length of the CDR3 is 14 residues. The CDR3 DNA is TGCAGTGCGCATAGCGGGAGCTTCTACAATGAGCAGTTCTTC. Amino acids: CSAHSGSFYNEQFF.

This clonotype was recorded many times. The chain has TRBV7-9 and TRBJ2-1; possible D gene TRBD2, 6 bases. V gave up 7 bases and J gave up 6 bases, with 16 bases separating them. This CDR3 comprises 14 residues. Germline CDR1 is SEHNR and CDR2 is FQNEAQ (reference sequence). DNA of the CDR3: TGTGCCAGCAAACCCGGAGGGCGGTTCAATGAGCAGTTCTTC. Protein product: CASKPGGRFNEQFF.

This clonotype showed up many times. The CDR3 loop is CSALRDSIGLTQYF. The DNA for the CDR3 is TGCAGTGCTTTACGGGACTCGATAGGGTTAACGCAGTATTTT. V and J are TRBV20-1 and TRBJ2-3; D is possibly TRBD2 (6 bases). Looked up from germline, CDR1 is DFQATT and CDR2 is SNEGSKA (reference sequence). The CDR3 is 14 residues long. Trimming pared 5 bases from V and 9 bases from J, leaving 21 bases between.

At least ten counts were recorded for this clonotype. This chain uses TRBV4-1 with TRBJ2-4; TRBD1 might be the D (6 bases). V was clipped by 0 bases and J by 4 bases, with 16 bases between them. This CDR3 has 17 residues. From germline, CDR1 is MGHRA and CDR2 YSYEKL. CDR3 coding DNA: TGCGCCAGCAGCCAAGAAAAGACCGGGACATATAAAAACATTCAGTACTTC. Its protein is CASSQEKTGTYKNIQYF.